Following are 31 T cell receptor beta chains from one sample sequenced in a study of T cells in Graves' hyperthyroidism and ophthalmopathy. Amplified TCR beta CDR3 regions came from RNA transcripts. HTBI primers drove first-round RT-PCR of the TCR CDR3. TCRdb passed the multiplex PCR reads through MiXCR, listing each CDR3 protein once. The sample has about 500,000 distinct CDR3 sequences; roughly 15% are singletons. The sample was blood. The receptors come from a woman in her twenties or thirties with Graves' ophthalmopathy.

The rearrangement joins TRBV24-1 to TRBJ2-5, with 10 bases that match TRBD1. Germline loops: CDR1 KGHDR, CDR2 SFDVKD. Trimming took 2 bases from V and 4 from J; bases not matched to a gene: 3. The CDR3 is made up of 15 amino acids. The CDR3 bases are TGTGCCACCAGTGATTCGACAGGGGGCGCAGAGACCCAGTACTTC. This encodes CATSDSTGGAETQYF.

This clonotype was seen many times. The gene calls are TRBV13 and TRBJ2-7; the match to TRBD1 covers 7 bases. V gave up 5 bases and J gave up 4 bases; unmatched junction bases: 14. CDR1 and CDR2 from the germline V gene are PRHDT and FYEKMQ (reference sequence). The CDR3 spans 16 residues. In DNA form, the CDR3 reads TGTGCCAGCAGCGCCGGACAGGTCCATACCCCTTACGAGCAGTACTTC. Translated: CASSAGQVHTPYEQYF.

This clonotype was seen repeatedly, ten times or more. The rearrangement joins TRBV28 to TRBJ2-1, with 14 bases lining up with TRBD2. Germline V gives CDR1 MDHEN, CDR2 SYDVKM. The trim removed 4 bases at V and 8 bases at J, leaving 4 bases unmatched. CDR3 length: 15 amino acids. DNA of the CDR3: TGTGCCAGCAGTTCGGGACTAGCGGGAGTTTATGAGCAGTTCTTC. Translated, it gives CASSSGLAGVYEQFF.

This clonotype was seen only a few times. The CDR3 region has the DNA TGTGCCAGCAGCTTCAGCGTAGAGACCCAGTACTTC. Amino acids: CASSFSVETQYF. The V gene is TRBV7-9, the J gene TRBJ2-5; no clear D. The CDR3 consists of 12 residues. V lost 3 bases and J lost 4, with 6 bases in between. In germline, CDR1 is SEHNR, CDR2 FQNEAQ (reference sequence).

This clonotype has ten or more counts. V usage is TRBV11-2 and J usage is TRBJ2-1; 7 bases agree with TRBD1. The length of the CDR3 is 16 residues. Germline-derived CDR1 and CDR2 are SGHAT and FQNNGV. V was clipped by 4 bases and J by 7 bases; unmatched bases: 13. The CDR3 nucleotides are TGTGCCAGCAGCTCTCGGACAGGCATCCTTTTGAATGAGCAGTTCTTC. This codes for CASSSRTGILLNEQFF.

This clonotype was counted only a few times. The rearrangement joins TRBV28 to TRBJ2-3; no clear D gene. Germline CDR1 reads MDHEN; CDR2 reads SYDVKM. V dropped 6 bases and J dropped 8 bases, with 9 bases sitting between them. This CDR3 is built from 11 residues. In DNA, the CDR3 is TGTGCCAGCAGCCCAGTAGGTACGCAGTATTTT. Protein sequence: CASSPVGTQYF.

This clonotype has just a few counts. This chain connects TRBV27 to TRBJ2-3, with a weak D call TRBD2 (5 bases). Trimming took off 6 bases at V and 5 bases at J, with 21 bases between the two ends. CDR1 and CDR2 (germline): MNHEY, SMNVEV (reference sequence). The CDR3 covers 16 residues. CDR3 amino acids: CASSRSMGEVEDTQYF. The CDR3 DNA follows: TGTGCCAGCAGCCGTTCCATGGGAGAGGTAGAAGATACGCAGTATTTT.

The rearrangement joins TRBV7-2 to TRBJ2-5; 14 bases line up with TRBD2. Unmatched junction bases numbered 4, after V lost 5 bases and J lost 5 bases. The CDR3 contains 15 residues. Germline V lookup: CDR1 SGHTA, CDR2 FQGNSA. The CDR3, as DNA: TGTGCCAGCAGCCGGGGACTAGCGGGAGTTGAGACCCAGTACTTC. This translates into CASSRGLAGVETQYF. Based on the CDR3 plus reference TRBV7-2 and TRBJ2-5, the full variable domain is GAGVSQSPSNKVTEKGKDVELRCDPISGHTALYWYRQSLGQGLEFLIYFQGNSAPDKSGLPSDRFSAERTGGSVSTLTIQRTQQEDSAVYLCASSRGLAGVETQYFGPGTRLLVL.

Ten or more counts support this clonotype. The rearrangement joins TRBV20-1 to TRBJ2-3; possibly TRBD1 or TRBD2 for D (6 bases each). The CDR3 consists of 14 residues. Germline V gene sequence: CDR1 DFQATT, CDR2 SNEGSKA (reference sequence). Between the trimmed V and J ends, which lost 2 bases and 3 bases, there was a span of 12 bases. Here the CDR3 DNA reads TGCAGTGCTAGAAGGCAGGGGAGGACAGATACGCAGTATTTT. Amino acid sequence: CSARRQGRTDTQYF.

V usage is TRBV29-1 and J usage is TRBJ2-5; D not resolved. This CDR3 spans 15 amino acids. V lost 2 bases and J 4 bases, leaving 17 bases between the germline ends. Germline V gene sequence: CDR1 SQVTM, CDR2 ANQGSEA. The chain's CDR3 is CSVEMGSLDGETQYF. CDR3 nucleotides: TGCAGCGTTGAAATGGGGTCCCTAGACGGAGAGACCCAGTACTTC. Looking up the rest from reference TRBV29-1 and TRBJ2-5 gives the full variable domain: SAVISQKPSRDICQRGTSLTIQCQVDSQVTMMFWYRQQPGQSLTLIATANQGSEATYESGFVIDKFPISRPNLTFSTLTVSNMSPEDSSIYLCSVEMGSLDGETQYFGPGTRLLVL.

This chain links TRBV6-4 with TRBJ1-1; TRBD1 might be the D (5 bases). V lost 3 bases and J lost 0, with 14 bases in between. The CDR3 is 16 residues long. Germline V CDR1 and CDR2: MRHNA, SNTAGT. The CDR3 protein is CASSEGPRGLNTEAFF. In DNA form, the CDR3 reads TGTGCCAGCAGTGAGGGACCGAGGGGTTTGAACACTGAAGCTTTCTTT.

Many counts were recorded for this clonotype. The chain couples TRBV18 to TRBJ1-5; D is undetermined. The CDR3 is 15 amino acids. Trimming took 3 bases from V and 3 from J, leaving 12 bases between them. In germline, CDR1 is KGHSH, CDR2 LQKENI. In DNA form, the CDR3 reads TGTGCCAGCTCACCCCGGCCGGGCGCCAATCAGCCCCAGCATTTT. It encodes CASSPRPGANQPQHF.

This clonotype was counted many times. The chain couples TRBV3-1 to TRBJ2-7; TRBD1 matches 8 bases. Germline V lookup: CDR1 LGHDT, CDR2 YNNKEL (reference sequence). J gave up 6 bases and V 0 bases, and 1 base lay outside the gene matches. The CDR3 is 13 amino acids. The CDR3: CASSQDDRGEQYF. The DNA for the CDR3 is TGTGCCAGCAGCCAAGACGACAGGGGCGAGCAGTACTTC.

This rearrangement joins TRBV28 to TRBJ2-2; 7 bases match TRBD1. The V gene's germline CDR1 is MDHEN and CDR2 SYDVKM. The CDR3 has 15 residues. The V and J ends lost 8 bases and 1 base, in that order; junction bases with no gene match: 7. The CDR3, as DNA: TGTGCCAGCCTTAGGGGGCTTTGGAACACCGGGGAGCTGTTTTTT. Its protein product is CASLRGLWNTGELFF.

In DNA, the CDR3 is TGTGCCAGCAGTCACCGCCTTGGGACGGTCGGGGAGCAGTACTTC. This encodes CASSHRLGTVGEQYF. The chain joins TRBV28 to TRBJ2-7, with D perhaps matching TRBD1 or TRBD2 (5 bases each). In germline, CDR1 is MDHEN, CDR2 SYDVKM. The V and J ends lost 5 bases and 7 bases respectively, with 21 bases between them. The CDR3 totals 15 residues.

This clonotype was found a few times. V and J are TRBV27 and TRBJ2-7, with TRBD2 identical over 7 bases. CDR3 length equals 14 residues. The V segment lost 3 bases and the J segment 6 bases; nucleotides outside the gene matches: 8. Germline assignment: CDR1 MNHEY and CDR2 SMNVEV (reference sequence). CDR3 loop: CASSLEGGPFEQYF. Written as DNA, the CDR3 is TGTGCCAGCAGTTTGGAGGGAGGGCCGTTCGAGCAGTACTTC.

The rearrangement links TRBV6-1 to TRBJ2-7; D is unresolved. Trimming removed 6 bases from V and 2 bases from J, with 11 bases in between. In germline, CDR1 is MNHNS, CDR2 SASEGT. The CDR3 has 13 residues. Here the CDR3 reads CASRLQVPYEQYF. The CDR3 DNA reads TGTGCCAGCAGGCTTCAGGTTCCCTACGAGCAGTACTTC.

This clonotype was seen many times. V is TRBV20-1 and J is TRBJ1-1, with D possibly matching TRBD1 (5 bases). The germline gives CDR1 DFQATT, CDR2 SNEGSKA (reference sequence). Trimming removed 0 bases from V and 4 bases from J, with 12 bases in between. The CDR3 contains 14 residues. The CDR3 reads CSARDLGVSTEAFF. The CDR3 DNA reads TGCAGTGCTAGAGATCTGGGGGTAAGCACTGAAGCTTTCTTT.

The chain couples TRBV11-2 to TRBJ2-7; D may be TRBD1 (8 bases). The germline V and J ends were trimmed by 6 bases and 2 bases, with 17 bases remaining between them. CDR1 is SGHAT and CDR2 is FQNNGV in the germline V gene. This CDR3 has 15 residues. The CDR3 sequence: CASSLGQGGPYEQYF. CDR3 DNA sequence: TGTGCCAGCAGTCTCGGACAGGGAGGGCCCTACGAGCAGTACTTC.

There are a few counts of this clonotype. J is TRBJ1-1 and V is TRBV19; D remains unclear. Germline CDR1 reads LNHDA; CDR2 reads SQIVND (reference sequence). V lost 2 bases, J lost 0 bases, and 10 bases lay in between. The CDR3 runs 15 residues. CDR3 sequence: CASSISKFMNTEAFF. For the CDR3, the DNA is TGTGCCAGTAGTATAAGTAAGTTCATGAACACTGAAGCTTTCTTT.

This clonotype was picked up many times. The V call is TRBV28, the J call TRBJ1-2; D is unclear. Deletions cut 0 bases from V and 3 bases from J, with 2 bases between. The CDR3 is made up of 12 amino acids. From germline, CDR1 is MDHEN and CDR2 SYDVKM. CDR3 region: CASSLWDYGYTF. CDR3 DNA sequence: TGTGCCAGCAGTTTATGGGACTATGGCTACACCTTC.

This CDR3 is CSVAAQGGASGAFF. Written as DNA, the CDR3 is TGCAGCGTCGCAGCCCAAGGGGGGGCCTCAGGAGCTTTCTTT. The genes are TRBV29-1 and TRBJ1-1; D is possibly TRBD1 (6 bases). Germline-derived CDR1 and CDR2 are SQVTM and ANQGSEA. V was trimmed by 6 bases and J by 10 bases, leaving 24 bases between them. This CDR3 region has 14 residues.

The J gene is TRBJ1-3, the V gene TRBV9; D unresolved. Between the trimmed V and J ends, which lost 1 base and 0 bases, there was a span of 5 bases. CDR3 length: 14 residues. The germline CDR1 and CDR2 sequences are SGDLS and YYNGEE. In DNA form, the CDR3 reads TGTGCCAGCAGCGTAACGACCTCTGGAAACACCATATATTTT. This gives the protein CASSVTTSGNTIYF.

This clonotype has just a few counts. A read error may be the cause here, since a much bigger clone is one base away. The J gene is TRBJ2-5, the V gene TRBV11-2; possibly TRBD1 for D (5 bases). Germline V gene sequence: CDR1 SGHAT, CDR2 FQNNGV. The CDR3 length is 13 residues. The DNA for the CDR3 is TGTGCCAGCAGCTTAGACAGGGAAGAGACCCAGCACTTC. This sequence encodes CASSLDREETQHF.

Here the CDR3 DNA reads TGTGCCAGTAGTATGGTGAGACAGCCCCAGCATTTT. This translates into CASSMVRQPQHF. This chain connects TRBV19 to TRBJ1-5, with D uncertain. With 3 bases removed from V and 7 bases from J, the gap between germline ends came to 7 bases. Germline V lookup: CDR1 LNHDA, CDR2 SQIVND (reference sequence). The length of the CDR3 is 12 residues.

This chain connects TRBV4-1 to TRBJ1-2, with D perhaps matching TRBD1 (5 bases). The CDR3 covers 15 residues. The ends were cut back, 0 bases at V and 6 bases at J, with 14 bases in the middle. Germline V CDR1 and CDR2: MGHRA, YSYEKL. CDR3 in amino acids: CASSQDRQGLDGYTF. The CDR3 coding sequence is TGCGCCAGCAGCCAAGATAGGCAGGGCCTCGATGGCTACACCTTC.

This clonotype was counted between two and nine times. The CDR3 region is CSASIRSGRLDEQYF. CDR3 DNA: TGCAGTGCTAGTATTAGGAGCGGGAGACTGGACGAGCAGTACTTC. The chain has TRBV20-1 and TRBJ2-7, with 8 positions matching TRBD2. Germline trimming cut 3 bases from V and 5 bases from J; bases unmatched to any gene: 12. Germline lookup yields CDR1 DFQATT and CDR2 SNEGSKA (reference sequence). The CDR3 length is 15 residues.

J is TRBJ2-2 and V is TRBV15, with 7 bases fitting TRBD1. CDR1 and CDR2 from the germline V gene are LNHNV and YYDKDF (reference sequence). This CDR3 region has 15 residues. CDR3 amino acids: CVTGTGVSSTGELFF. The CDR3, as DNA: TGTGTCACAGGTACAGGGGTGTCTTCCACCGGGGAGCTGTTTTTT.

This clonotype was counted at least ten times. The chain is built from TRBV27 and TRBJ1-1; TRBD1 might be the D (5 bases). V lost 4 bases and J lost 3, with 18 bases in between. The CDR3 has 16 residues. Germline V gene lookup returns CDR1 MNHEY and CDR2 SMNVEV (reference sequence). The CDR3 bases are TGTGCCAGCAGTTCACGGGACTTCGGAGGTGACACTGAAGCTTTCTTT. It translates to CASSSRDFGGDTEAFF.

This clonotype was picked up many times. The J gene is TRBJ2-5, the V gene TRBV10-3; either TRBD1 or TRBD2 may fit D (6 bases each). From germline, CDR1 is ENHRY and CDR2 SYGVKD. The CDR3 totals 14 residues. V shed 10 bases and J shed 5 bases, with 20 bases lying between them. The CDR3 DNA is TGTGCCACCTCACCGTGGGGGGCGCAGGAGACCCAGTACTTC. It yields the protein CATSPWGAQETQYF.

This clonotype turned up a few times. The chain has TRBV30 and TRBJ2-3, with 7 bases matching TRBD2. Losses at the gene ends were 4 bases for V and 6 bases for J; bases not matched to a gene: 7. This CDR3 region has 13 residues. Germline V gene data show CDR1 as GTSNPN and CDR2 as SVGIG (reference sequence). As DNA, the CDR3 is TGTGCCTGGAACAGCCTCGGGGGGGATACGCAGTATTTT. This codes for CAWNSLGGDTQYF.